These 6 T cell receptor beta chains originate from one sample sequenced in a study of blood T cell repertoires in COVID-19. Assay used: immunoSEQ multiplex PCR; TCRdb lists only in-frame clones, some missing. The sample lists about 430,000 clones, roughly 90% seen once, with roughly 0.78% in the top ten. The material sequenced was peripheral blood. These receptor sequences come from a man aged 18 to 30 with COVID-19, enrolled during active disease.

V usage is TRBV4-2 and J usage is TRBJ2-7; weak D call: TRBD1 (5 bases). The V end lost 4 bases, the J end lost 4 bases, and 20 bases lay between the germline ends. The CDR3 totals 16 residues. Germline CDR1 is LGHNA and CDR2 is YNFKEQ. The CDR3 loop reads CASSPTFTGNPYEQYF. Written as DNA, the CDR3 is TGTGCCAGCAGCCCTACTTTTACAGGCAACCCTTACGAGCAGTACTTC.

The chain couples TRBV5-4 to TRBJ1-1; weak D call: TRBD1 (6 bases). The germline V gene encodes CDR1 SGHNT and CDR2 YYREEE (reference sequence). V dropped 4 bases and J dropped 6 bases, with 13 bases sitting between them. CDR3 size: 13 residues. Here the CDR3 reads CASSRTGRAEAFF. Here the CDR3 DNA reads TGTGCCAGCAGCCGAACAGGGCGGGCTGAAGCTTTCTTT.

This clone has just a few counts. The genes are TRBV24-1 and TRBJ2-1; 11 nucleotides match TRBD2. V was clipped by 1 base and J by 1 base; unmatched bases: 5. In germline, CDR1 is KGHDR, CDR2 SFDVKD. This CDR3 is 18 amino acids long. This chain's CDR3 is CATSDLTRTSGSYNEQFF. The CDR3 DNA reads as TGTGCCACCAGTGATTTAACCCGGACTAGCGGGTCCTACAATGAGCAGTTCTTC.

V usage is TRBV19 and J usage is TRBJ1-5; 8 nucleotides line up with TRBD1. CDR3 length: 15 residues. With V trimmed by 4 bases and J by 6 bases, 8 bases remained unmatched. CDR1 is LNHDA, CDR2 SQIVND, per germline (reference sequence). The CDR3 DNA reads TGTGCCAGTAGTACCGACAGGGGAGGTAGTCAGCCCCAGCATTTT. Residues: CASSTDRGGSQPQHF.

The chain has TRBV5-6 and TRBJ1-5, with D possibly being TRBD1 (5 bases). The length of the CDR3 is 14 residues. The V end lost 2 bases, the J end lost 0 bases, and 6 bases lay between the germline ends. Germline loops: CDR1 SGHDT, CDR2 YYEEEE. The CDR3 bases are TGTGCCAGCAGCTTAACAGGTAGCAATCAGCCCCAGCATTTT. Translating it yields CASSLTGSNQPQHF.

This chain joins TRBV7-9 and TRBJ1-6; no reliable D call. Germline loops: CDR1 SEHNR, CDR2 FQNEAQ (reference sequence). CDR3 size: 14 residues. Deletions cut 5 bases from V and 10 bases from J, with 15 bases between. The CDR3: CASSLVGVSSPLHF. In DNA form, the CDR3 reads TGTGCCAGCAGCCTGGTCGGGGTGAGCTCACCCCTCCACTTT.